This entry lists 11 T cell receptor beta chains sequenced from one sample in a study of cytomegalovirus exposure and HLA in healthy donors. PCR used 60 Vbeta primers and 13 Jbeta primers. Using immunoSEQ multiplex PCR, the repertoire was profiled, and TCRdb retains in-frame clones only, with some absent. The sample has 100,000 or so clones, around 80% seen once. The sample taken for sequencing was PBMCs. The receptors come from a man between 18 and 35 years old in good health and CMV-seronegative.

The J gene is TRBJ1-2, the V gene TRBV11-2; possible D gene TRBD1, 6 bases. The CDR3 has 14 residues. Trimming removed 0 bases from V and 8 bases from J, with 13 bases in between. Per germline, CDR1 SGHAT and CDR2 FQNNGV. CDR3 in DNA: TGTGCCAGCAGCTTAGAACCGGCCGGACAGGGCTACACCTTC. Translating it yields CASSLEPAGQGYTF.

This chain uses TRBV20-1 with TRBJ2-3, with D possibly being TRBD2 (6 bases). V was pared by 7 bases and J by 4 bases, with 9 bases between. Germline CDR1 and CDR2: DFQATT and SNEGSKA (reference sequence). The length of the CDR3 is 11 residues. CDR3 nucleotide sequence: TGCAGTGGACTAGGGGCAGATACGCAGTATTTT. It is translated as CSGLGADTQYF.

V usage is TRBV6-6 and J usage is TRBJ1-2; no definite D call. Germline V gene lookup returns CDR1 MNHNY and CDR2 SVGAGI (reference sequence). The CDR3 consists of 11 residues. Trimming cost V 2 bases and J 7 bases, with 5 bases left between them. CDR3 DNA: TGTGCCAGCAGTTACGAGGGTGGCTACACCTTC. Amino acid sequence: CASSYEGGYTF.

The chain has TRBV5-1 and TRBJ1-1; 8 bases fit TRBD1. J was trimmed by 0 bases and V by 4 bases; bases with no gene match: 8. The CDR3 is made up of 16 amino acids. Per germline, CDR1 SGHRS and CDR2 YFSETQ. Here the CDR3 reads CASSRGQGAVNTEAFF. The DNA for the CDR3 is TGCGCCAGCAGCCGGGGGCAGGGGGCGGTGAACACTGAAGCTTTCTTT.

This chain links TRBV2 with TRBJ2-2; 9 positions match TRBD1. V lost 5 bases, J lost 5 bases, and 3 bases stayed unmatched. This CDR3 has 14 residues. In germline, CDR1 is SNHLY, CDR2 FYNNEI. The CDR3 nucleotides read TGTGCCAGCAGTCGACAGGGGGAAACCGGGGAGCTGTTTTTT. As protein: CASSRQGETGELFF.

The chain joins TRBV7-9 to TRBJ1-2; 7 positions match TRBD1. The CDR3 is 13 amino acids. Trimming took 1 base from V and 8 from J; bases not matched to a gene: 4. Germline V lookup: CDR1 SEHNR, CDR2 FQNEAQ (reference sequence). CDR3 DNA: TGTGCCAGCAGCTTAGGGGACAGCCCGGGCTACACCTTC. Protein sequence: CASSLGDSPGYTF.

The rearrangement joins TRBV4-3 to TRBJ2-1, with a possible D match to TRBD1 (5 bases). V lost 0 bases to trimming and J lost 4 bases, with 10 bases between them. The germline V gene has CDR1 LGHNA and CDR2 YSLEER. The CDR3 covers 15 residues. The CDR3 here is CASSQDDSVYNEQFF. In DNA form, the CDR3 reads TGCGCCAGCAGCCAAGACGACAGCGTTTACAATGAGCAGTTCTTC.

V and J are TRBV7-2 and TRBJ2-1, with D tentatively TRBD1 (6 bases). With 2 bases removed from V and 8 bases from J, the gap between germline ends came to 13 bases. The CDR3 spans 14 residues. Looked up from germline, CDR1 is SGHTA and CDR2 is FQGNSA. Written as DNA, the CDR3 is TGTGCCAGCAGCTTATATGGGGGCTTGGATGAGCAGTTCTTC. Its translation: CASSLYGGLDEQFF.

This clone was observed once. The rearrangement uses TRBV4-3 and TRBJ2-7; 9 nucleotides match TRBD1. Germline CDR1 and CDR2: LGHNA and YSLEER. The CDR3 contains 16 residues. V lost 3 bases and J lost 0; bases outside the gene matches: 6. The CDR3, as DNA: TGCGCCAGCAGCCAGGGACTGACAGGGGGCTCCTACGAGCAGTACTTC. This gives the protein CASSQGLTGGSYEQYF.

The V and J genes are TRBV6-1 and TRBJ2-5; TRBD2 matches 8 bases. The CDR3 runs 13 residues. Trimming removed 10 bases from V and 3 bases from J; junction bases left unmatched: 7. CDR1 MNHNS and CDR2 SASEGT come from the germline V gene. DNA of the CDR3: TGTGCCACGGTCGAAGCGGGAGAAGAGACCCAGTACTTC. It yields the protein CATVEAGEETQYF.

The chain combines TRBV28 with TRBJ2-1, with TRBD2 as a possible D gene (5 bases). Trimming took 5 bases from V and 8 from J, leaving 19 bases between them. CDR1 MDHEN and CDR2 SYDVKM come from the germline V gene. CDR3 length: 15 amino acids. In DNA, the CDR3 is TGTGCCAGCAGTCCCTCCTATGGGAGATCCCATGAGCAGTTCTTC. It is translated as CASSPSYGRSHEQFF.